Presented here are 30 T cell receptor beta chains from one specimen sequenced in a study of control samples from healthy donors and cancer patients. The data were produced by immunoSEQ multiplex PCR, yet TCRdb's version contains in-frame clones alone and is incomplete. In the table there are 200,000 or so clones, around 94% of which are singletons. Specimen: blood. The receptors originated from a middle-aged man in good health.

The chain uses TRBV7-9 and TRBJ2-1, with 7 bases identical to TRBD1. This CDR3 spans 15 amino acids. In germline, CDR1 is SEHNR, CDR2 FQNEAQ (reference sequence). The V and J ends lost 3 bases and 8 bases, in that order; junction bases with no gene match: 10. The CDR3 protein is CASSLAGTVIHEQFF. In DNA, the CDR3 is TGTGCCAGCAGCTTGGCCGGGACAGTTATACATGAGCAGTTCTTC.

The rearrangement uses TRBV5-5 and TRBJ1-1, with D hard to call. V lost 0 bases and J 1 base, leaving 4 bases between the germline ends. The CDR3 is made up of 13 amino acids. Per the germline V gene, CDR1 is SGHKS and CDR2 is YYEKEE (reference sequence). The DNA for the CDR3 is TGTGCCAGCAGCTTGGAAGGGAACACTGAAGCTTTCTTT. Translating gives CASSLEGNTEAFF.

The rearrangement links TRBV7-8 to TRBJ2-3; 8 bases map to TRBD2. This CDR3 contains 15 residues. The germline gives CDR1 SGHVS, CDR2 FQNEAQ. The J segment lost 4 bases and the V segment lost 0 bases, leaving 3 bases of the junction unmatched. The CDR3 region is CASSLAGLEADTQYF. CDR3 DNA sequence: TGTGCCAGCAGCTTAGCGGGACTAGAGGCAGATACGCAGTATTTT.

The chain links TRBV2 to TRBJ2-3; 14 nucleotides agree with TRBD2. Germline assignment: CDR1 SNHLY and CDR2 FYNNEI. V shed 6 bases and J 7 bases; nucleotides not matched to a gene: 9. The length of the CDR3 is 16 residues. The CDR3 nucleotides are TGTGCCAGCAGCAGGACTAGCGGGGGGCAAGAATATACGCAGTATTTT. Translated, it gives CASSRTSGGQEYTQYF.

V is TRBV28 and J is TRBJ1-6; D gene unclear. V was trimmed by 2 bases and J by 10 bases, leaving 15 bases between them. Per germline, CDR1 MDHEN and CDR2 SYDVKM. The CDR3 sequence is 15 residues long. The CDR3 region is CASSLLLPSLSPLHF. CDR3 coding DNA: TGTGCCAGCAGTTTACTCTTACCTTCTTTGTCACCCCTCCACTTT.

The chain recombines TRBV5-4 with TRBJ2-3; 10 bases map to TRBD2. CDR1 is SGHNT, CDR2 YYREEE, per germline (reference sequence). V was clipped by 4 bases and J by 4 bases; unmatched bases: 12. The CDR3 extends over 17 amino acids. The CDR3 nucleotides are TGTGCCAGCAGCACGTGGGGAGCGGGGGGGCCTTCAGATACGCAGTATTTT. Encoded protein: CASSTWGAGGPSDTQYF. Drawing the rest from reference TRBV5-4 and TRBJ2-3, the complete variable domain is ETGVTQSPTHLIKTRGQQVTLRCSSQSGHNTVSWYQQALGQGPQFIFQYYREEENGRGNFPPRFSGLQFPNYSSELNVNALELDDSALYLCASSTWGAGGPSDTQYFGPGTRLTVL.

V and J are TRBV19 and TRBJ1-1; D possibly corresponds to TRBD1 (5 bases). The CDR3 length is 12 residues. From germline, CDR1 is LNHDA and CDR2 SQIVND (reference sequence). V was pared by 6 bases and J by 4 bases, with 9 bases between. The CDR3 loop is CASRDTFTEAFF. CDR3 nucleotide sequence: TGTGCCAGTAGGGACACCTTCACTGAAGCTTTCTTT.

The chain is built from TRBV6-4 and TRBJ2-5; D could derive from TRBD1 or TRBD2 (5 bases each). The CDR3 runs 15 residues. Trimming left V 8 bases short and J 5 bases short, with 21 bases between. Germline V gives CDR1 MRHNA, CDR2 SNTAGT. The CDR3 spells CASVQTVRGGETQYF. CDR3 sequence (DNA): TGTGCCAGCGTCCAGACTGTCCGGGGCGGCGAGACCCAGTACTTC.

This chain connects TRBV6-6 to TRBJ1-2; D not certain. Germline V gives CDR1 MNHNY, CDR2 SVGAGI (reference sequence). The V end was cut by 0 bases, the J end by 14 bases, with 13 bases between. This CDR3 is 12 amino acids long. The CDR3 nucleotides read TGTGCCAGCAGTTACTCGGCCTACACGGAGACCTTC. Protein sequence: CASSYSAYTETF.

V and J are TRBV6-5 and TRBJ1-1; D is possibly TRBD1 (5 bases). V shed 6 bases and J shed 10 bases, with 24 bases lying between them. The CDR3 covers 15 residues. Germline values: CDR1 MNHEY, CDR2 SVGAGI. The CDR3 DNA sequence: TGTGCCAGCAGACTAGACAGAGACCCTGGGAATCGAGCTTTCTTT. Amino acid sequence: CASRLDRDPGNRAFF.

The chain recombines TRBV7-9 with TRBJ2-3, with TRBD1 identical over 11 bases. This CDR3 is 16 amino acids long. V lost 4 bases to trimming and J lost 4 bases; unmatched junction nucleotides: 7. The germline CDR1 and CDR2 sequences are SEHNR and FQNEAQ (reference sequence). The CDR3 spells CASSWSGQGASDTQYF. The CDR3, as DNA: TGTGCCAGCAGCTGGTCCGGACAGGGGGCGTCAGATACGCAGTATTTT.

J is TRBJ1-5 and V is TRBV15; D uncertain. CDR3 length: 15 residues. CDR1 is LNHNV, CDR2 YYDKDF, per germline (reference sequence). Trimming stripped 0 bases from V and 7 bases from J, with 13 bases between. The CDR3 spells CATSRDWFGKQPQHF. CDR3 sequence (DNA): TGTGCCACCAGCAGAGATTGGTTTGGGAAACAGCCCCAGCATTTT.

This clone was recorded once. The genes are TRBV10-3 and TRBJ1-2; D perhaps matches TRBD1 (6 bases). The germline V and J ends were trimmed by 3 bases and 6 bases, with 17 bases remaining between them. The germline CDR1 and CDR2 sequences are ENHRY and SYGVKD. The CDR3 covers 15 residues. As DNA, the CDR3 is TGTGCCATCAGTGATTTTGGGGGCGCCAAGGATGGCTACACCTTC. It specifies CAISDFGGAKDGYTF.

The gene calls are TRBV6-6 and TRBJ1-6; the D gene is possibly TRBD1 (6 bases). V lost 2 bases to trimming and J lost 10 bases, with 18 bases between them. Germline V CDR1 and CDR2: MNHNY, SVGAGI (reference sequence). This CDR3 has 16 residues. CDR3 sequence (DNA): TGTGCCAGCAGTTACCCCCGGACCAGGGGCCAATCACCCCTCCACTTT. Protein product: CASSYPRTRGQSPLHF.

The table lists this clone with a count of one. The V call is TRBV4-1, the J call TRBJ1-3, with D perhaps matching TRBD1 (6 bases). Germline V CDR1 and CDR2: MGHRA, YSYEKL. This CDR3 contains 17 residues. V gave up 1 base and J gave up 0 bases, with 13 bases separating them. The CDR3 sequence is CASSQVYGGGSGNTIYF. DNA for the CDR3: TGCGCCAGCAGCCAAGTTTACGGGGGCGGCTCTGGAAACACCATATATTTT.

The V gene is TRBV19, the J gene TRBJ1-2; 10 bases line up with TRBD1. The trim removed 5 bases at V and 4 bases at J, leaving 16 bases unmatched. Germline lookup yields CDR1 LNHDA and CDR2 SQIVND (reference sequence). This CDR3 has 18 amino acids. In DNA form, the CDR3 reads TGTGCCAGTAGTGCAAAACCGGGACAGGGGTCCTCCTTCTATGGCTACACCTTC. Translating gives CASSAKPGQGSSFYGYTF.

In DNA, the CDR3 is TGTGCCAGCAGCCCGGGCGTAAACCAAGAGACCCAGTACTTC. Its protein is CASSPGVNQETQYF. The chain carries TRBV11-1 and TRBJ2-5; no firm D call. Looked up from germline, CDR1 is SGHAT and CDR2 is FQDESV (reference sequence). Trimming pared 5 bases from V and 0 bases from J, leaving 10 bases between. The CDR3 is 14 amino acids.

The table lists this clone with a count of one. The V call is TRBV27, the J call TRBJ2-7, with TRBD1 as a possible D gene (7 bases). The germline gives CDR1 MNHEY, CDR2 SMNVEV (reference sequence). CDR3 length: 15 amino acids. Trimming removed 6 bases from V and 4 bases from J, with 19 bases in between. Written as DNA, the CDR3 is TGTGCCAGCAGCTTCATGGCAGGGGGGTTGTACGAGCAGTACTTC. Amino acid sequence: CASSFMAGGLYEQYF.

The genes are TRBV7-6 and TRBJ1-5; D uncertain. The CDR3 spans 16 residues. Germline CDR1 and CDR2: SGHVS and FNYEAQ. Trimming cost V 5 bases and J 2 bases, with 16 bases left between them. The CDR3 is CASSPLKGEGNQPQHF. The CDR3 DNA follows: TGTGCCAGCAGCCCCTTGAAGGGAGAGGGCAATCAGCCCCAGCATTTT.

CDR3 nucleotide sequence: TGTGCCAGCAGCTTAACGGCTGGCGTCGGCATTCAGTACTTC. Amino acids: CASSLTAGVGIQYF. V usage is TRBV7-2 and J usage is TRBJ2-4; D gene uncertain. Germline V gene sequence: CDR1 SGHTA, CDR2 FQGNSA. The ends were cut back, 2 bases at V and 9 bases at J, with 14 bases in the middle. This CDR3 is built from 14 residues.

This chain joins TRBV29-1 and TRBJ2-6, with unresolved D. The CDR3 runs 19 residues. The ends were cut back, 6 bases at V and 0 bases at J, with 24 bases in the middle. Germline-derived CDR1 and CDR2 are SQVTM and ANQGSEA. The CDR3, as DNA: TGCAGCGTCCAAGACATTAGGTACACTGCAAACTCTGGGGCCAACGTCCTGACTTTC. Its protein is CSVQDIRYTANSGANVLTF. The variable domain in full, completed from reference TRBV29-1 and TRBJ2-6, reads SAVISQKPSRDICQRGTSLTIQCQVDSQVTMMFWYRQQPGQSLTLIATANQGSEATYESGFVIDKFPISRPNLTFSTLTVSNMSPEDSSIYLCSVQDIRYTANSGANVLTFGAGSRLTVL.

This chain joins TRBV11-3 and TRBJ2-1, with D possibly TRBD1 on 8 matching bases. Trimming stripped 5 bases from V and 4 bases from J, with 15 bases between. Per the germline V gene, CDR1 is SGHNT and CDR2 is YENEEA. The CDR3 loop spans 15 amino acids. DNA of the CDR3: TGTGCCAGCAGCCCCGACAGGGGACTATACAATGAGCAGTTCTTC. Amino acids: CASSPDRGLYNEQFF. Drawing the rest from reference TRBV11-3 and TRBJ2-1, the complete variable domain is EAGVVQSPRYKIIEKKQPVAFWCNPISGHNTLYWYLQNLGQGPELLIRYENEEAVDDSQLPKDRFSAERLKGVDSTLKIQPAELGDSAVYLCASSPDRGLYNEQFFGPGTRLTVL.

The chain employs TRBV19 and TRBJ2-7; no clear D gene. Germline V gene data show CDR1 as LNHDA and CDR2 as SQIVND (reference sequence). The V gene lost 0 bases and the J gene lost 0 bases, with 9 bases spanning the gap. The CDR3 is 15 residues long. The CDR3 DNA follows: TGTGCCAGTAGTATAGACGGAAGTTACTCCTACGAGCAGTACTTC. It is translated as CASSIDGSYSYEQYF.

The V gene is TRBV5-1, the J gene TRBJ2-7; the match to TRBD1 covers 9 bases. V gave up 0 bases and J gave up 4 bases; unmatched junction bases: 8. This CDR3 is built from 16 residues. Germline CDR1 is SGHRS and CDR2 is YFSETQ. The CDR3 loop is CASSLGGQGRGYEQYF. The CDR3 coding sequence is TGCGCCAGCAGCTTGGGGGGACAGGGAAGAGGGTACGAGCAGTACTTC. Supplemented by reference TRBV5-1 and TRBJ2-7, the full variable domain reads KAGVTQTPRYLIKTRGQQVTLSCSPISGHRSVSWYQQTPGQGLQFLFEYFSETQRNKGNFPGRFSGRQFSNSRSEMNVSTLELGDSALYLCASSLGGQGRGYEQYFGPGTRLTVT.

The rearrangement joins TRBV2 to TRBJ1-5, with D possibly matching TRBD1 (5 bases). From germline, CDR1 is SNHLY and CDR2 FYNNEI. V was pared by 7 bases and J by 6 bases, with 19 bases between. This CDR3 has 15 residues. CDR3 sequence: CASIEAAGRGQPQHF. The CDR3 region has the DNA TGTGCCAGCATTGAGGCCGCCGGGAGGGGTCAGCCCCAGCATTTT.

V usage is TRBV14 and J usage is TRBJ1-2; no clear D gene. Germline lookup yields CDR1 SGHDN and CDR2 FVKESK. With 0 bases removed from V and 6 bases from J, the gap between germline ends came to 11 bases. The CDR3 spans 14 residues. In DNA form, the CDR3 reads TGTGCCAGCAGCCAAGAGTGGGAGGCGGATGGCTACACCTTC. Amino acids: CASSQEWEADGYTF.

This sequence joins TRBV5-6 and TRBJ2-1, with a tentative D call TRBD2 (6 bases). The V gene's germline CDR1 is SGHDT and CDR2 YYEEEE. This CDR3 has 15 residues. Trimming took 2 bases from V and 5 from J, leaving 14 bases between them. The CDR3 spells CASSFAGQFHNEQFF. Here the CDR3 DNA reads TGTGCCAGCAGCTTCGCGGGGCAATTCCACAATGAGCAGTTCTTC.

This clone was seen just once. CDR3 nucleotides: TGCGCCAGCAGCCCGAAGGTGGGAGGATACGAGCAGTACGTC. Protein: CASSPKVGGYEQYV. The chain uses TRBV5-1 and TRBJ2-7; D is possibly TRBD2 (6 bases). CDR3 size: 14 residues. Per the germline V gene, CDR1 is SGHRS and CDR2 is YFSETQ. V lost 4 bases to trimming and J lost 4 bases, with 15 bases between them.

The V call is TRBV4-2, the J call TRBJ1-1; 9 positions match TRBD1. The germline V gene encodes CDR1 LGHNA and CDR2 YNFKEQ. V was pared by 2 bases and J by 2 bases, with 3 bases of the junction left unmatched. The CDR3 spans 15 residues. Written as DNA, the CDR3 is TGTGCCAGCAGCCAACAACAGGGGGCTAACACTGAAGCTTTCTTT. Amino acid sequence: CASSQQQGANTEAFF.

The rearrangement uses TRBV12-3 or TRBV12-4 and TRBJ2-5; 9 nucleotides line up with TRBD2. The CDR3 runs 13 residues. With 6 bases clipped from V and 4 bases from J, the junction kept 3 bases outside the gene matches. The CDR3: CASSPRGGETQYF. DNA of the CDR3: TGTGCCAGCAGCCCGCGGGGGGGAGAGACCCAGTACTTC.